The clone carrying this TCR beta chain has a count of ten or more. The antigen is unknown. This sample stems from a study of T-cell reconstitution after alpha-beta-depleted transplantation in children. Study results and caveats: The high TCRbeta diversity at day 60 in some patients came from surviving recipient T cells and thymic progenitors. There were reportedly several hundred expanded graft clones from which alpha-beta T cells came about two months after transplant. Diversity and T-cell counts at one year after transplant derived mostly from new T cells.

Germline CDR1 reads SQVTM; CDR2 reads ANQGSEA. The CDR3 contains 12 residues. With 0 bases removed from V and 3 bases from J, the gap between germline ends came to 6 bases. Unique molecular identifiers were built into the TCRbeta library. TCRdb reprocessed the PCR reads with MiXCR, giving one entry per CDR3 protein. The sample includes a few hundred thousand distinct CDR3 sequences, around 13% of them seen just once. The genes are TRBV29-1 and TRBJ2-7; D is unresolved. The source is a male patient younger than 18 who had a stem cell transplant for acute myeloid leukemia, so the T cells may come from the graft donor. Sequenced here: PBMCs, mostly from graft donor cells, sampled 360 days after TCRalphabeta/CD19-depleted stem cell transplant. CDR3 amino acids: CSVEDEDYEQYF. DNA of the CDR3: TGCAGCGTTGAAGATGAGGACTACGAGCAGTACTTC.